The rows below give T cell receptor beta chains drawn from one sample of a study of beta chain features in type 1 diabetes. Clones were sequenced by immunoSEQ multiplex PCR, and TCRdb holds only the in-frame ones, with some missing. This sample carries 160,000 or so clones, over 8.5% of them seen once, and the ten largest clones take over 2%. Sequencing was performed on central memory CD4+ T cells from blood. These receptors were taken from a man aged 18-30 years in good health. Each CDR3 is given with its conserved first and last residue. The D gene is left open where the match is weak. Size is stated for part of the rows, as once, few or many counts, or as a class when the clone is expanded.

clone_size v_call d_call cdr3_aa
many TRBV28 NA CASSFGSGRQETQYF
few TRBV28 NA CASSGDTDAQYF
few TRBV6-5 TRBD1 CASSYSYSRRGNEQFF
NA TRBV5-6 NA CASSRDYEQYF
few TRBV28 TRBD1 CASSPGQAPTEAFF
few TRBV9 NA CARSVGTDEETQYF
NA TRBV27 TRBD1 CASSLGQGNRGGYTF
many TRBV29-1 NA CSVAPTANEQFF
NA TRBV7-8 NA CASSALQGGKTQYF
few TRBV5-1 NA CASSLEPRRGNTIYF
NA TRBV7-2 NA CASSRQSRTDRTDTQYF
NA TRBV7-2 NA CASAGALAREQYF
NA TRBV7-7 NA CASSLNGQGDTQYF
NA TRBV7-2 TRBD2 CASTPPGLAGGNEQFF
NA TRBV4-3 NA CASSQVAGSSNQPQHF
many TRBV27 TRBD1 CASSLTGSRQGKGEAFF
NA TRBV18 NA CASSSLSTDTQYF
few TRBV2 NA CASSLDSNTEAFF
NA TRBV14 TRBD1 CASSPGQTGNQPQHF
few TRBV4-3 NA CASSQGARGMETQYF
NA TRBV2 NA CASTGLTKADTQYF
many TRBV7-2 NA CASSPSRSAGELFF
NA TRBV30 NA CAWRGSIPYGFEAFF
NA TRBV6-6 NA CASTRTAKGYEQYF
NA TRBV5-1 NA CASSLEGGSNQPQHF
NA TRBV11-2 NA CASSPPPGEETQYF
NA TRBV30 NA CAWVRRSPHGYTF
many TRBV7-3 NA CASSSQGQTLDTQYF
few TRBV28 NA CASSYPSGQGNNQPQHF
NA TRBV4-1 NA CASSFSSAESSSTDTQYF
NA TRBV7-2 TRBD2 CASSLGGRMDTQYF